This TCR beta chain comes out of a study of CD8+ T cells in alopecia areata. Treatment noted: oral pan-JAK inhibitor, 5-10 mg twice daily. T lymphocytes (CD4+ and CD8+) were sorted from PBMCs. The CDR3 runs 16 residues. Germline V CDR1 and CDR2: SEHNR, FQNEAQ (reference sequence). The V end lost 1 base, the J end lost 9 bases, and 16 bases lay between the germline ends. RNA was extracted and reverse transcribed into cDNA as the sequencing template. Only in-frame clones appear in the TCRdb table, and some are missing; sequencing was by immunoSEQ multiplex PCR. The sample contains under 200,000 clones, around three fifths of which appear only once.

The sequence was collected from a human donor with alopecia areata. The sample was CD4+ T cells sorted from blood, taken at week 24, from a patient treated with tofacitinib. The chain couples TRBV7-9 to TRBJ1-6; maybe TRBD1 (5 bases). The CDR3 coding sequence is TGTGCCAGCAGCTTAGTAAGACCATTGGGGGTTTCACCCCTCCACTTT. Translating it yields CASSLVRPLGVSPLHF.